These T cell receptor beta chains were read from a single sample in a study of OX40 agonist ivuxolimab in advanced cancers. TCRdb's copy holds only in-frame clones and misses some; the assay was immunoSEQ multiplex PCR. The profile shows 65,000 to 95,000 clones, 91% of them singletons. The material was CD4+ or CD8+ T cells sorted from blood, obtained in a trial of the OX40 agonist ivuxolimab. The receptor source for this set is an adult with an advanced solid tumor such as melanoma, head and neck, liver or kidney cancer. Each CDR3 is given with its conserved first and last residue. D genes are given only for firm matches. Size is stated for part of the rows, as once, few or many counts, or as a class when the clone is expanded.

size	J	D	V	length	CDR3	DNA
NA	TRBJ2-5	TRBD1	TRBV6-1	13	CASSQTGVGTQYF	TGTGCCAGCAGCCAGACAGGGGTGGGGACCCAGTACTTC
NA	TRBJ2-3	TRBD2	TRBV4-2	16	CASSHVSGGPTDTQYF	TGTGCCAGCAGCCATGTTTCGGGAGGCCCCACAGATACGCAGTATTTT
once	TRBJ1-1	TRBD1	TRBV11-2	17	CASSFHRTGISVTEAFF	TGTGCCAGCAGCTTCCATCGGACAGGGATTAGCGTCACTGAAGCTTTCTTT
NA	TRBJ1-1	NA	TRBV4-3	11	CASSQRREAFF	TGCGCCAGCAGCCAAAGGCGCGAAGCTTTCTTT
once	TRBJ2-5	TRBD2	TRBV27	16	CASRLAGVAGRETQYF	TGTGCCAGCAGGCTAGCGGGAGTAGCGGGTCGCGAGACCCAGTACTTC
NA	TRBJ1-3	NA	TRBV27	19	CASSLRPYRVWDSGNTIYF	TGTGCCAGCAGTTTAAGGCCTTACAGGGTGTGGGACTCTGGAAACACCATATATTTT
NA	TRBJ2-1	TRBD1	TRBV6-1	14	CASIGQAPYNEQFF	TGTGCCAGCATTGGACAGGCACCCTACAATGAGCAGTTCTTC
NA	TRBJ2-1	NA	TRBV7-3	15	CASSLNPGAGNEQFF	TGTGCCAGCAGCTTAAATCCGGGAGCTGGCAATGAGCAGTTCTTC
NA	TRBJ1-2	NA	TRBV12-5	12	CASGSPLYGYTF	TGTGCTAGTGGTTCCCCCCTCTATGGCTACACCTTC
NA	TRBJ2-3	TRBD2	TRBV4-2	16	CASSPGTSALTDTQYF	TGTGCCAGCAGCCCAGGAACTAGCGCGCTTACAGATACGCAGTATTTT
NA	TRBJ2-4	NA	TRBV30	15	CAWKRTGTAGNIQYF	TGTGCCTGGAAACGCACCGGGACCGCGGGAAACATTCAGTACTTC
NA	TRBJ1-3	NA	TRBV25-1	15	CASSAPGGAGNTIYF	TGTGCCAGCAGTGCCCCCGGAGGGGCTGGAAACACCATATATTTT
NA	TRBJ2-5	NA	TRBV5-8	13	CASSFNSRETQYF	TGTGCCAGCAGCTTTAACTCGAGGGAGACCCAGTACTTC
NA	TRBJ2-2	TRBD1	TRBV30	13	CAWAGTGAGELFF	TGTGCCTGGGCCGGGACAGGGGCCGGGGAGCTGTTTTTT
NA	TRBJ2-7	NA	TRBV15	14	CATSRDRGTYEQYF	TGTGCCACCAGCAGAGATCGCGGAACCTACGAGCAGTACTTC
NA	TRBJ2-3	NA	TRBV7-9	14	CASSLGQPADTQYF	TGTGCCAGCAGCTTAGGACAGCCCGCAGATACGCAGTATTTT
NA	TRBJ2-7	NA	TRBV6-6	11	CASSSAYEQYF	TGTGCCAGCAGTTCCGCATACGAGCAGTACTTC
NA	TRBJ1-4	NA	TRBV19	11	CASMTREKLFF	TGTGCCAGTATGACAAGAGAAAAACTGTTTTTT
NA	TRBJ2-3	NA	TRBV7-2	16	CASSLGRGRYTDTQYF	TGTGCCAGCAGTCTCGGAAGGGGGAGGTACACAGATACGCAGTATTTT
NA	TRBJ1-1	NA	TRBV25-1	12	CASGGGNTEAFF	TGTGCCAGCGGAGGGGGTAACACTGAAGCTTTCTTT
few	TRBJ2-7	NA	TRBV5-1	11	CASRETYEQYF	TGCGCCAGCAGGGAGACCTACGAGCAGTACTTC
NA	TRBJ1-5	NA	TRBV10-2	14	CASKAGVSNQPQHF	TGCGCCAGCAAGGCGGGGGTTAGCAATCAGCCCCAGCATTTT
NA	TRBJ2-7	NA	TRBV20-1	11	CSAARVYEQYF	TGCAGTGCGGCCAGGGTCTACGAGCAGTACTTC
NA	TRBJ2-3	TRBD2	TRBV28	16	CASSSRLAGATDTQYF	TGTGCCAGCAGTTCCCGACTAGCGGGAGCCACAGATACGCAGTATTTT
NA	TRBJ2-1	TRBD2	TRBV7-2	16	CASSLAGTSVYNEQFF	TGTGCCAGCAGCTTAGCCGGGACTAGCGTGTACAATGAGCAGTTCTTC
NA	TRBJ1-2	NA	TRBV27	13	CASSSSVPNSYTF	TGTGCCAGCAGTTCGTCCGTCCCGAATAGCTACACCTTC
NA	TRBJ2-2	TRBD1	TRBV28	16	CASSFVRTGSTGELFF	TGTGCCAGCAGTTTTGTTCGGACAGGGAGCACCGGGGAGCTGTTTTTT
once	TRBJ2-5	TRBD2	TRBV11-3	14	CASSRRGGQETQYF	TGTGCCAGCAGCCGACGGGGAGGGCAAGAGACCCAGTACTTC
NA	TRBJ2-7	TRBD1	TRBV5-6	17	CASSRTHRGMDSYEQYF	TGTGCCAGCAGCCGCACCCACAGGGGAATGGACTCCTACGAGCAGTACTTC
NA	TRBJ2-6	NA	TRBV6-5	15	CASSYGGSGANVLTF	TGTGCCAGCAGTTATGGAGGTTCTGGGGCCAACGTCCTGACTTTC
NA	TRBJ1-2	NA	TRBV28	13	CASSFVQGGGYTF	TGTGCCAGCAGTTTTGTGCAGGGCGGAGGCTACACCTTC
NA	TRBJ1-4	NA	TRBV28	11	CASFHNEKLFF	TGTGCCAGCTTCCATAATGAAAAACTGTTTTTT
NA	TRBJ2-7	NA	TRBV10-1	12	CATSDGSYEQYF	TGCGCCACTTCGGACGGTTCCTACGAGCAGTACTTC
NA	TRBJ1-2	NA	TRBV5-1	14	CASSTGSVKEGYTF	TGCGCCAGCAGCACAGGTTCAGTCAAAGAAGGCTACACCTTC
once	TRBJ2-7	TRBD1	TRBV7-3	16	CASSFSGQNTSYEQYF	TGTGCCAGCAGCTTCTCGGGACAGAATACCTCCTACGAGCAGTACTTC
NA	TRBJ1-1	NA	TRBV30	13	CAWNPQSGTEAFF	TGTGCCTGGAATCCCCAGAGCGGTACTGAAGCTTTCTTT
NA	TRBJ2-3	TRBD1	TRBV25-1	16	CASSESGTASTDTQYF	TGTGCCAGCAGTGAATCTGGGACAGCCAGCACAGATACGCAGTATTTT
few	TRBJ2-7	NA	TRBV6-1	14	CASSERGHWDEQYF	TGTGCCAGCAGTGAAAGAGGGCACTGGGACGAGCAGTACTTC
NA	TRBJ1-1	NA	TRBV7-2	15	CASSGHGGVNTEAFF	TGTGCCAGCAGCGGACATGGGGGGGTGAACACTGAAGCTTTCTTT
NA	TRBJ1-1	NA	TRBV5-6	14	CASRPGGAGTEAFF	TGTGCCAGCAGGCCCGGGGGCGCGGGGACTGAAGCTTTCTTT
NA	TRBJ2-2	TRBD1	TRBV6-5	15	CASSSGGQGTGELFF	TGTGCCAGCAGTTCGGGGGGACAGGGGACCGGGGAGCTGTTTTTT
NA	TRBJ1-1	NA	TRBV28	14	CASSWGGLSTEAFF	TGTGCCAGCAGCTGGGGGGGATTGAGCACTGAAGCTTTCTTT
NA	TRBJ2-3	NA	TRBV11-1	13	CASSLGVRDTQYF	TGTGCCAGCAGCTTAGGCGTCCGAGATACGCAGTATTTT
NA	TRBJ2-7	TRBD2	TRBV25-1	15	CASSDLAGATYEQYF	TGTGCCAGCAGTGACCTAGCGGGAGCCACCTACGAGCAGTACTTC
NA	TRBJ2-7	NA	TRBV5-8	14	CASSVRAWAYEQYF	TGTGCCAGCAGCGTAAGAGCTTGGGCCTACGAGCAGTACTTC
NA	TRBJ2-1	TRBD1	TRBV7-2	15	CASSLGQGPRNEQFF	TGTGCCAGCAGCTTAGGACAGGGTCCGAGGAATGAGCAGTTCTTC
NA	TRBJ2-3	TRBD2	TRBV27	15	CASRWGGGRADTQYF	TGTGCCAGCAGATGGGGCGGCGGGAGGGCAGATACGCAGTATTTT
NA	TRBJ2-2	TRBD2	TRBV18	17	CASSPLAGVANTGELFF	TGTGCCAGCTCACCACTAGCGGGAGTGGCGAACACCGGGGAGCTGTTTTTT
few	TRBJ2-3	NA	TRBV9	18	CASSVDRTSPRSTDTQYF	TGTGCCAGCAGCGTAGACCGTACTAGCCCCAGAAGCACAGATACGCAGTATTTT
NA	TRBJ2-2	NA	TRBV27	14	CASSLRGLTGELFF	TGTGCCAGCAGCCTCAGAGGGTTGACCGGGGAGCTGTTTTTT
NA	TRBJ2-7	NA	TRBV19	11	CASSFLDEQYF	TGTGCCAGTAGTTTTTTGGACGAGCAGTACTTC